The 11 T cell receptor beta chains below all came from one sample that was sequenced in a study of tumor-infiltrating lymphocytes in primary liver carcinoma. TCR beta cDNA was made from 500 ng total RNA with a constant-region primer. What produced the TCR beta libraries was three nested multiplex PCR rounds using slightly modified ARM-PCR. PCR rounds one and two used TRBV1-TRBV30 forward primers with a C-beta reverse primer for around 9 cycles each. TCRdb used MiXCR to reprocess the multiplex PCR reads, holding one entry per CDR3 protein. The sample lists about 130,000 distinct CDR3 sequences, 64% occurring once. Between roughly 20 and 30 mg of unsorted bulk tissue served as the source from which RNA and DNA were co-extracted. Sequencing input: liver tumor tissue from sampling region 3. Noted subset: tumor region T3, left-lateral pole. These TCRs come from an older woman with primary liver carcinoma and hepatitis B virus infection.

This clonotype is termed medium-sized. This sequence joins TRBV11-2 and TRBJ1-3; 11 bases line up with TRBD1. This CDR3 comprises 19 residues. The trim removed 4 bases at V and 0 bases at J, leaving 11 bases unmatched. Germline CDR1 SGHAT, CDR2 FQNNGV. The CDR3 coding sequence is TGTGCCAGCAGCTCACCGGGACAGGGGGGACTCGCCTCTGGAAACACCATATATTTT. It encodes CASSSPGQGGLASGNTIYF.

Worth noting for this clonotype: Likely a read error: the CDR3 ends without its conserved phenylalanine or tryptophan. Here the CDR3 reads CASSQELGARDRPQHL. The CDR3 DNA is TGTGCCAGCAGCCAAGAACTGGGGGCGAGGGATAGGCCCCAGCATCTT. The chain recombines TRBV4-2 with TRBJ1-5, with D possibly matching TRBD1 (6 bases). The CDR3 runs to 16 residues. From germline, CDR1 is LGHNA and CDR2 YNFKEQ. V shed 0 bases and J shed 9 bases, with 18 bases lying between them.

On this clonotype itself: Relative to the germline gene, one junction end is altered; a read error may explain this. The chain joins TRBV28 to TRBJ2-7; tentative D call: TRBD2 (6 bases). Germline V gene sequence: CDR1 MDHEN, CDR2 SYDVKM. The length of the CDR3 is 14 residues. The chain's CDR3 is CVSRAGHPTNGQYF. The CDR3 DNA follows: TGTGTCAGCAGGGCGGGGCACCCTACGAATGGGCAGTACTTC.

The count of this clonotype is one. The junction shows a germline mismatch at one end, possibly a read error. The chain uses TRBV11-2 and TRBJ2-3; a possible D gene is TRBD1 (5 bases). The CDR3 sequence is 14 residues long. Germline CDR1 SGHAT, CDR2 FQNNGV. The CDR3 DNA follows: TGTGCTAGCAGCATGGGGCTTCCCACAGATATGCGGTATTTT. It is translated as CASSMGLPTDMRYF.

Comment on this clonotype: A read error is possible here, since a much larger clone lies one base away. The rearrangement uses TRBV5-5 and TRBJ2-6; D not resolved. This CDR3 has 14 residues. Germline V gene lookup returns CDR1 SGHKS and CDR2 YYEKEE (reference sequence). CDR3 loop: CASSLVAGTNVLTF. The CDR3 nucleotides read TGTGCCAGCAGCTTGGTAGCTGGGACCAACGTCCTGACTTTC.

On this clonotype: A read error may produce the germline difference seen at one junction end. The rearrangement joins TRBV5-1 to TRBJ2-1; no firm D call. This CDR3 has 15 residues. Germline V gene lookup returns CDR1 SGHRS and CDR2 YFSETQ. For the CDR3, the DNA is TGCGCCAGCAGCTTGGACGCCTACTCCTGCAATGAGCAGTTCTTC. Translated, it gives CASSLDAYSCNEQFF.

The chain is built from TRBV6-2 or TRBV6-3 and TRBJ1-1, with D unresolved. V was pared by 4 bases and J by 10 bases, with 13 bases between. CDR1 MNHEY and CDR2 SVGEGT come from the germline V gene. This CDR3 has 12 amino acids. The CDR3 here is CASSLLRGRAFF. In nucleotides, the CDR3 is TGTGCCAGCAGTTTACTGAGAGGAAGAGCTTTCTTT.

Worth noting for this clonotype: A much larger clone lies a single base off, so this may be a read error. V usage is TRBV5-1 and J usage is TRBJ2-7, with a possible D match to TRBD1 (5 bases). CDR3 size: 13 residues. Per the germline V gene, CDR1 is SGHRS and CDR2 is YFSETQ. The CDR3 here is CASRPTASYKQYF. The CDR3 region has the DNA TGCGCCAGCAGGCCGACAGCCTCCTACAAGCAGTACTTC.

To note about this clonotype: An end of the junction does not agree with germline; a read error may underlie this. J is TRBJ1-2 and V is TRBV11-2; possible D gene TRBD1, 5 bases. The CDR3 sequence is 15 residues long. The V gene's germline CDR1 is SGHAT and CDR2 FQNNGV. In DNA form, the CDR3 reads TGCGCCGGCAGCCCATCGCCAGGGTGGGGCTATGGCTACACCTTC. This encodes CAGSPSPGWGYGYTF. The entire variable domain, with the rest obtained from reference TRBV11-2 and TRBJ1-2, is as follows: EAGVAQSPRYKIIEKRQSVAFWCNPISGHATLYWYQQILGQGPKLLIQFQNNGVVDDSQLPKDRFSAERLKGVDSTLKIQPAKLEDSAVYLCAGSPSPGWGYGYTFGSGTRLTVV.

In this sample, this clonotype turned up once. An end of the junction differs from the germline gene, which may be a read error. The rearrangement joins TRBV11-2 to TRBJ2-7, with a weak D call TRBD2 (5 bases). Looked up from germline, CDR1 is SGHAT and CDR2 is FQNNGV. There are 10 residues in the CDR3. The CDR3 loop reads CASSDYGQYF. The CDR3 coding sequence is TGTGCCAGCAGCGACTACGGGCAGTACTTC.

This clonotype was counted between two and nine times. A much larger clone differs by one base, so this may be a read error. The V gene is TRBV5-6, the J gene TRBJ2-5, with a tentative D call TRBD1 (5 bases). The V and J ends lost 1 base and 0 bases respectively, with 10 bases between them. CDR3 length equals 15 residues. Germline values: CDR1 SGHDT, CDR2 YYEEEE. In nucleotides, the CDR3 is TGTGCCAGCAGCTTGTCCCAGGGCCACCAAGAGACCCAGTACTTC. Its translation is CASSLSQGHQETQYF.